This TCR beta chain was recorded in a study of memory CD4+ T cells and cytomegalovirus serostatus. Study-wide findings and caveats: Each of 55 to 80 CMV-associated TCRbeta sequences occurred in one to five individuals.

The sort gate was single viable CD3+CD4+CD8-CD45RO+ cells for memory CD4+ T cells. Comment on this clone: The antigen is undetermined.

In the authors' workflow: After removing out-of-frame reads, 2.3 million or so distinct TCRbeta sequences remained. The repertoire was sequenced with immunoSEQ multiplex PCR; TCRdb's copy has only in-frame clones and lacks some. The V and J calls and the clone size are those of that table, but D and trimming were determined from the DNA. The sample shows some 87,000 clones, 75% to 90% of them seen only once. Trimming removed 10 bases at V and 1 base at J, with 14 bases between. Germline values: CDR1 ENHRY, CDR2 SYGVKD. This CDR3 has 14 residues. The sequence came from an adult in good health and CMV-seropositive. The chain has TRBV10-3 and TRBJ2-1; D is unclear. The sequenced sample consisted of memory CD4+ T cells from blood. For the CDR3, the DNA is TGTGCCAGCAAAAATGCCGCTTCCTACAATGAGCAGTTCTTC. Its protein is CASKNAASYNEQFF.